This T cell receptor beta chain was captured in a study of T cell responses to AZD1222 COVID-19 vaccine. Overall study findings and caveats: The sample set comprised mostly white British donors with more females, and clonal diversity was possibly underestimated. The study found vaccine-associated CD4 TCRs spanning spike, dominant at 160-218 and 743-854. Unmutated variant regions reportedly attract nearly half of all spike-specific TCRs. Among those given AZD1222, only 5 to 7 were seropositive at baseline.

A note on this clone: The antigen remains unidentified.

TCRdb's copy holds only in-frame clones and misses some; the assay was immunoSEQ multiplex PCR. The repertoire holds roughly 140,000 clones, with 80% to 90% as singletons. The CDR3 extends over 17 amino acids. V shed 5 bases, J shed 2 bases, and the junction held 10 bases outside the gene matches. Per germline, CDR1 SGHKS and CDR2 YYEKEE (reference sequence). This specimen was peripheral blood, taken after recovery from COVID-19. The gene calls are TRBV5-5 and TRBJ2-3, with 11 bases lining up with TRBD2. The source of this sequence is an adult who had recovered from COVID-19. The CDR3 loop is CASRLAGADYNTDTQYF. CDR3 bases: TGTGCCAGCAGACTAGCGGGGGCAGATTATAACACAGATACGCAGTATTTT.